This TCR beta chain stems from a study of radiation and T cells in renal cell carcinoma. On this clone: Its matching antigen is unknown.

Described time point: blood 2 weeks post-SBRT. Treatment given: 15 Gy SBRT to primary tumor, nephrectomy 4 weeks later. General study findings and limits: From baseline, blood top tumor clonotypes peaked at 2 weeks post-radiation.

The germline V gene encodes CDR1 ENHRY and CDR2 SYGVKD. CDR3 size: 12 residues. Trimming left V 4 bases short and J 6 bases short, with 9 bases between. Clones were sequenced by immunoSEQ multiplex PCR, and TCRdb holds only the in-frame ones, with some missing. The repertoire consists of some 75,000 clones, with 82% occurring once and the leading ten covering approximately 6.4%. This clonotype was sampled from a man in his 60s with renal cell carcinoma. This specimen consisted of blood, obtained from a patient whose treatment included radiotherapy and nephrectomy. The gene calls are TRBV10-3 and TRBJ1-1; D may be TRBD1 (6 bases). The CDR3 spells CAISGGQSEAFF. CDR3 sequence (DNA): TGTGCCATCAGTGGAGGACAGTCTGAAGCTTTCTTT.